The sequence of this T cell receptor beta chain was determined in a study of identical twins. In TCRdb, the 5' RACE reads were re-called with MiXCR into one record per CDR3 protein. The repertoire holds 520,000 or so distinct CDR3 sequences, with about 20% as singletons. These data were also filed under a second study, of T cells expressing NK-cell markers. As reported in that work: Cells sorted as CD3+CD56+NKG2C+, CD3+CD56+NKG2C- and CD3+CD56-NKG2C+ T cells supplied the TCR beta repertoires. Among the experiments, several used an anti-gamma-delta TCR antibody to restrict sorting to alpha-beta TCR T cells. In four donors, dominant clonotypes made up about 25-60.1% of CD3+CD56-NKG2C+ cells.

Sequenced: CD4+ T cells sorted from blood. This TCR was recovered from a woman aged 18 to 35 in good health.

Written as DNA, the CDR3 is TGCGCCAGCAGCCCTAGGACAGGGGATAGCTCCTACGAGCAGTACTTC. Translation gives CASSPRTGDSSYEQYF. This chain links TRBV5-1 with TRBJ2-7, with 9 nucleotides matching TRBD1. Looked up from germline, CDR1 is SGHRS and CDR2 is YFSETQ. Losses at the gene ends were 4 bases for V and 0 bases for J; bases not matched to a gene: 8. CDR3 length: 16 amino acids.